This section outlines one T cell receptor (beta chain) sequence together with its context. The antigen is unknown. This entry comes from a study of immune evolution from preneoplasia to lung adenocarcinoma. Overall study findings and caveats: Later-stage lesions seemingly showed higher T cell density and diversity than normal lung. Normal lung had the highest top T cell clone frequencies.

Sequenced by immunoSEQ multiplex PCR; TCRdb stores in-frame clones only, minus some. The sample yields approximately 4,300 clones, roughly 80% seen once. The clonotype was recovered from a person between 45 and 75 years old with lung adenocarcinoma. Sequencing used FFPE normal lung tissue adjacent to the tumor.

The CDR3 loop reads CASSLGSGRDNQPQHF. The CDR3 nucleotides read TGTGCCAGCAGTTTAGGGTCAGGGAGGGACAATCAGCCCCAGCATTTT. This rearrangement joins TRBV28 to TRBJ1-5, with D perhaps TRBD1 (5 bases). This CDR3 is 16 amino acids long. The V end lost 2 bases, the J end lost 3 bases, and 14 bases lay between the germline ends. CDR1 and CDR2 from the germline V gene are MDHEN and SYDVKM.